This T cell receptor beta chain emerged from a study of T cells after yellow fever vaccination. Synthesis of TCR cDNA relied on 5'RACE template switching, which attached a universal primer site and UMIs. TCRdb reprocessed the 5' RACE reads via MiXCR and lists one record per CDR3 protein. The top ten hold about 17% of the sample, which has roughly 520,000 distinct CDR3 sequences, just over 20% seen once. The length of the CDR3 is 14 residues. V shed 0 bases and J shed 6 bases, with 9 bases lying between them. Germline assignment: CDR1 SGHRS and CDR2 YFSETQ. The chain has TRBV5-1 and TRBJ2-2; no clear D gene. The source material was PBMCs, sampled 21 days after the first yellow fever vaccination. This clonotype was obtained from a young man who received the YFV17D yellow fever vaccine. The chain's CDR3 is CASSLGAQAGELFF. CDR3 nucleotides: TGCGCCAGCAGCTTGGGGGCGCAGGCCGGGGAGCTGTTTTTT.